Shown below are 20 T cell receptor beta chains from a single sample sequenced in a study of lung T cells in sarcoidosis with Löfgren's syndrome. TCRdb fed the reads into MiXCR, producing one record per CDR3 protein. The data show 60,000 to 65,000 distinct CDR3 sequences, 21% seen once. Sequencing was carried out using CD4+ T cells from PBMCs. The receptors shown here come from a human donor with sarcoidosis (Löfgren's syndrome or another form), or a control subject (not recorded which).

This clonotype was found many times. The genes are TRBV20-1 and TRBJ1-1; a possible D gene is TRBD1 (5 bases). There are 12 residues in the CDR3. V was trimmed by 2 bases and J by 5 bases, leaving 9 bases between them. Germline CDR1 is DFQATT and CDR2 is SNEGSKA (reference sequence). The CDR3 coding sequence is TGCAGTGCTAGACCCGGGGGGACTGAAGCTTTCTTT. It specifies CSARPGGTEAFF.

There are a few counts of this clonotype. The genes are TRBV4-2 and TRBJ1-1; TRBD1 is a possible D gene (5 bases). The germline gives CDR1 LGHNA, CDR2 YNFKEQ. CDR3 length equals 14 residues. The germline V and J ends were trimmed by 2 bases and 11 bases, with 18 bases remaining between them. CDR3 sequence: CASSQKASGGTAFF. In DNA form, the CDR3 reads TGTGCCAGCAGCCAAAAGGCAAGCGGGGGGACCGCTTTCTTT.

As concerns this clonotype: Being one base from a much bigger clone, this may be a read error. V gene TRBV20-1 combines with J gene TRBJ2-7, with 10 bases fitting TRBD2. The CDR3 consists of 14 residues. Germline trimming cut 5 bases from V and 2 bases from J; bases unmatched to any gene: 6. Germline V lookup: CDR1 DFQATT, CDR2 SNEGSKA (reference sequence). Written as DNA, the CDR3 is TGCAGTGCTGCCGCTAGCGGGAGAGCCTACGAGCAGTACTTC. It encodes CSAAASGRAYEQYF.

This clonotype showed up many times. The J gene is TRBJ2-1, the V gene TRBV6-2 or TRBV6-3, with TRBD2 identical over 9 bases. CDR3 length: 14 residues. With 2 bases clipped from V and 7 bases from J, the junction kept 3 bases outside the gene matches. The germline V gene has CDR1 MNHEY and CDR2 SVGEGT. CDR3: CASSYAGGRNEQFF. As DNA, the CDR3 is TGTGCCAGCAGTTACGCGGGGGGGAGGAATGAGCAGTTCTTC.

This clonotype was found a few times. The V gene is TRBV5-5, the J gene TRBJ2-7, with 11 bases lining up with TRBD1. The CDR3 is 16 amino acids. Per the germline V gene, CDR1 is SGHKS and CDR2 is YYEKEE (reference sequence). Trimming cost V 5 bases and J 3 bases; bases outside gene matches: 10. For the CDR3, the DNA is TGTGCCAGCAGTTGGGACAGGGGGTTCATCCTCTACGAGCAGTACTTC. It codes for CASSWDRGFILYEQYF.

The chain has TRBV7-9 and TRBJ2-7; D is possibly TRBD2 (5 bases). The length of the CDR3 is 14 residues. V lost 7 bases and J lost 7, with 20 bases in between. Germline CDR1 SEHNR, CDR2 FQNEAQ (reference sequence). The CDR3 coding sequence is TGTGCCAGCACCCTCTCGGGAAAGGCTGGTGAGCAGTACTTC. Amino acid sequence: CASTLSGKAGEQYF. Variable domain in full (rest from reference TRBV7-9 and TRBJ2-7): DTGVSQNPRHKITKRGQNVTFRCDPISEHNRLYWYRQTLGQGPEFLTYFQNEAQLEKSRLLSDRFSAERPKGSFSTLEIQRTEQGDSAMYLCASTLSGKAGEQYFGPGTRLTVT.

On this clonotype itself: Given a much more abundant clone one base away, this may be a read error. The chain employs TRBV20-1 and TRBJ1-3; D perhaps matches TRBD1 (6 bases). The CDR3 is 14 amino acids. Germline loops: CDR1 DFQATT, CDR2 SNEGSKA (reference sequence). CDR3 nucleotides: TGCAGTGCTCAACAGGGCCTCTCTGGAAACACCAAATATTTT. Its protein is CSAQQGLSGNTKYF.

The sample holds many counts of this clonotype. J is TRBJ2-3 and V is TRBV28, with 10 bases aligning to TRBD2. J was trimmed by 3 bases and V by 6 bases; bases with no gene match: 9. Per germline, CDR1 MDHEN and CDR2 SYDVKM. The length of the CDR3 is 16 residues. CDR3 in amino acids: CASSPSGRVGTDTQYF. Written as DNA, the CDR3 is TGTGCCAGCAGCCCTAGCGGGAGAGTAGGAACAGATACGCAGTATTTT.

This clonotype was observed at least ten times. V is TRBV27 and J is TRBJ1-1, with D possibly matching TRBD1 (5 bases). The V gene's germline CDR1 is MNHEY and CDR2 SMNVEV (reference sequence). With 6 bases removed from V and 1 base from J, the gap between germline ends came to 12 bases. This CDR3 is built from 14 residues. For the CDR3, the DNA is TGTGCCAGCAGAAGGGACTTTACGAACACTGAAGCTTTCTTT. This translates into CASRRDFTNTEAFF.

This clonotype showed up many times. CDR3 sequence reads: CASSPGQGHQPQHF. The CDR3, as DNA: TGCGCCAGCAGCCCCGGACAGGGCCATCAGCCCCAGCATTTT. The V call is TRBV5-1, the J call TRBJ1-5, with TRBD1 identical over 8 bases. V trimming: 4 bases; J trimming: 5 bases; junction bases outside the gene matches: 5. This CDR3 spans 14 amino acids. Germline CDR1 reads SGHRS; CDR2 reads YFSETQ.

This clonotype has a count of ten or more. This chain uses TRBV6-6 with TRBJ2-3; tentatively, D is TRBD1 (5 bases). The CDR3 is 13 amino acids. With 2 bases removed from V and 8 bases from J, the gap between germline ends came to 11 bases. Germline lookup yields CDR1 MNHNY and CDR2 SVGAGI (reference sequence). In DNA form, the CDR3 reads TGTGCCAGCAGTTACCAGCCAGGGCCTACGCAGTATTTT. Protein product: CASSYQPGPTQYF.

This clonotype was recorded a few times. The chain is built from TRBV5-8 and TRBJ2-7, with D perhaps TRBD1 or TRBD2 (5 bases each). The germline V gene has CDR1 SGHTS and CDR2 YDEGEE. V shed 4 bases and J shed 0 bases, with 14 bases lying between them. The CDR3 covers 15 residues. The DNA for the CDR3 is TGTGCCAGCAGCATGCAGGGTGGGAGCTCCTACGAGCAGTACTTC. Its translation is CASSMQGGSSYEQYF.

The CDR3 coding sequence is TGTGCCAGCAGCTTGTTTAGTCAGCGTGGAGGCACCGGGGAGCTGTTTTTT. It specifies CASSLFSQRGGTGELFF. The chain is built from TRBV5-4 and TRBJ2-2; the D gene is possibly TRBD2 (5 bases). This CDR3 spans 17 amino acids. Germline CDR1 SGHNT, CDR2 YYREEE (reference sequence). Trimming removed 1 base from V and 4 bases from J, with 17 bases in between.

This sequence joins TRBV24-1 and TRBJ2-3; weak D call: TRBD1 (5 bases). There are 15 residues in the CDR3. Germline V CDR1 and CDR2: KGHDR, SFDVKD. V was pared by 2 bases and J by 3 bases, with 11 bases between. Here the CDR3 DNA reads TGTGCCACCAGTGATTGGCAGGGAATAACAGATACGCAGTATTTT. This translates into CATSDWQGITDTQYF.

This clonotype showed up many times. The chain couples TRBV28 to TRBJ2-7; the match to TRBD1 covers 7 bases. V shed 6 bases and J 2 bases; nucleotides not matched to a gene: 7. The V gene's germline CDR1 is MDHEN and CDR2 SYDVKM. The CDR3 is made up of 14 amino acids. CDR3 region: CASRGTVYTYEQYV. In DNA, the CDR3 is TGTGCCAGCAGAGGGACAGTCTATACCTACGAGCAGTACGTC.

This clonotype came up a few times. The V and J genes are TRBV20-1 and TRBJ2-5, with D tentatively TRBD2 (5 bases). Trimming removed 1 base from V and 4 bases from J, with 13 bases in between. The CDR3 runs 14 residues. CDR1 and CDR2 from the germline V gene are DFQATT and SNEGSKA (reference sequence). The CDR3 DNA is TGCAGTGCTAGAGGGGCTGGCGGAGGAGAGACCCAGTACTTC. It yields the protein CSARGAGGGETQYF.

This clonotype has ten or more counts. The chain recombines TRBV20-1 with TRBJ1-6; TRBD1 is a possible D gene (6 bases). This CDR3 contains 11 residues. The germline V and J ends were trimmed by 4 bases and 10 bases, with 8 bases remaining between them. Germline CDR1 DFQATT, CDR2 SNEGSKA (reference sequence). CDR3 DNA sequence: TGCAGTGCTAAGGGGGAGTCACCCCTCCACTTT. It translates to CSAKGESPLHF.

The chain couples TRBV10-3 to TRBJ2-5; maybe TRBD2 (6 bases). The V gene lost 3 bases and the J gene lost 5 bases, with 10 bases spanning the gap. The CDR3 spans 13 residues. CDR1 ENHRY and CDR2 SYGVKD come from the germline V gene. CDR3 sequence reads: CAISDGRGETQYF. CDR3 in DNA: TGTGCCATCAGTGACGGACGGGGGGAGACCCAGTACTTC.

This sequence joins TRBV30 and TRBJ1-1; the D gene is possibly TRBD1 (6 bases). Germline V gives CDR1 GTSNPN, CDR2 SVGIG (reference sequence). This CDR3 comprises 11 residues. The germline V and J ends were trimmed by 2 bases and 11 bases, with 12 bases remaining between them. Here the CDR3 DNA reads TGTGCCTGGAGTTGGGGGCAGGGGGCTTTCTTT. Amino acid sequence: CAWSWGQGAFF.

This clonotype was counted between two and nine times. The chain recombines TRBV29-1 with TRBJ2-5, with D hard to call. The CDR3 contains 12 residues. Trimming stripped 7 bases from V and 3 bases from J, with 12 bases between. CDR1 is SQVTM and CDR2 is ANQGSEA in the germline V gene. CDR3 protein: CSARSPKETQYF. CDR3 nucleotide sequence: TGCAGCGCTCGTAGCCCCAAAGAGACCCAGTACTTC.